This record concerns one TCR beta chain sequence. The sample holds a few counts of this clonotype. What this receptor recognizes is not known. Base qualities were left out, and no much larger clone turns up one base away. These data are taken from a study of regulatory T cells in long-lasting Graves disease (dated by TCRdb to the early 2020s). A note on the overall study: Newly diagnosed Graves' disease patients had taken antithyroid drugs for less than 3 months. This study used TCR sequencing and RNA sequencing of peripheral blood to compare persistent Graves' disease patients against newly diagnosed Graves' disease patients. The study took place in China and was registered as a clinical trial. A total of 33 samples underwent TCR sequencing, from about 13 patients with persistent Graves' disease and roughly 20 patients with newly diagnosed Graves' disease.

Per the germline V gene (reference sequence), DFQATT is the CDR1 and SNEGSKA is the CDR2. The junction carries 6 bases between V and J, which are trimmed by 0 bases and 0 bases respectively. From its cysteine to its phenylalanine, the CDR3 spans 14 amino acids. The CDR3 DNA has 42 bases and is translated from base 1. Library prep was done by multiplex PCR. The sequencing machine was an Illumina HiSeq 4000. TCR beta libraries were built with iRepertoire HTBI primers and Arm-PCR amplification of CDR3 regions. Before sequencing, the PCR products underwent gel purification. In the source study's methods: Across samples, 60 to 75 TRBV and over 11 TRBJ segments were identified and used for gene usage analysis of CDR3 amino acid clonotypes. COPE and FqMerger were used to merge the filtered high-quality paired reads into contigs. BLAST was used to align contigs to the IMGT TRBV, TRBD and TRBJ reference genes, and CDR3 was defined following IMGT. Any clonotype with a frequency above 0.1% was counted as a highly expanded clone. Repertoire diversity was measured by Shannon entropy, and V-J evenness by the Gini coefficient. Public clonotypes were defined as clonotypes shared by more than one individual. The raw public data were reprocessed by TCRdb itself: fastp quality trimming at Q25, MiXCR clonotype calling, in-frame beta chains only. Each record represents a unique CDR3 protein, reported with the most common genes and DNA among its rows. The V and J calls and clone size are TCRdb's, not the authors'. In this sample the table shows approximately 480,000 distinct CDR3 sequences, around 15% of which occur a single time. The ten most abundant clones make up 10% to 15% of the sample.

Results the study describes overall, beyond this receptor: Sequencing and analysis were limited to the TCR beta chain. The study examined only peripheral blood because the primary lesion, thyroid tissue, could not be accessed. Compared with newly diagnosed patients, patients with persistent Graves' disease had lower TCR Shannon entropy and fewer highly expanded clones, which suggests clonal expansion. Persistent disease showed preferential use of TRBV28, TRBJ1-2 and TRBJ2-5, whereas newly diagnosed disease favored TRBV20-1 and TRBJ2-1. Persistent patients shared more public clonotypes among themselves (more than 2,500) than newly diagnosed patients did (about 1,000). As a limitation, the authors acknowledged that the small sample size may reduce accuracy.

The time point label for this specimen denotes: newly diagnosed GD, antithyroid drugs for less than 3 months. For both TCR sequencing and RNA sequencing, RNA was extracted from PBMCs in TRIzol. The diagnosis of Graves' disease was made according to American Thyroid Association guidelines. Patients were recruited from an endocrinology department in Xi'an, China. Each patient gave 7.5 to 10 milliliters of peripheral blood, collected in an EDTA anticoagulant tube. Ficoll Paque Plus density gradient separation was used to isolate PBMCs, and no further T cell sorting was performed. RNA quality was checked with an Agilent 2100 Bioanalyzer and agarose gel, and concentration with a NanoDrop 2000. The same data also contributed to another study, on T cells in Graves' hyperthyroidism and ophthalmopathy. Taken from the second paper: Stable Graves' hyperthyroidism was defined as no progression to ophthalmopathy during 18 months of follow-up. The hyperthyroidism patients were between 18 and 65 years old and newly diagnosed, with a disease duration of less than 2 months. Any patient with an uncontrolled infection, another autoimmune disease, pregnancy or lactation was excluded. Diagnoses were established on the basis of clinical symptoms, serum thyroxine and TRAb, thyroid ultrasound, and orbital computed tomography. The first round of RT-PCR for the TCR CDR3 was performed with the HTBI primer set and the Qiagen OneStep RT-PCR kit. Blood samples also contained most of the expanded thyroid clonotypes (frequency above 0.001), which suggests that blood repertoires may reflect thyroid immune responses. In cross-validation, a model built on a 13 V-J signature told ophthalmopathy apart from stable hyperthyroidism with just under 90% sensitivity and about 81% specificity, and in testing the same model reached 80%/75%. In validation, progression to ophthalmopathy was predicted by the model with roughly 69% sensitivity and roughly 76% specificity, a median of about 6.4 months before onset. A discovery cohort of fewer than 110 patients, roughly 40 with Graves' ophthalmopathy and under 60 with stable Graves' hyperthyroidism, was used to find distinguishing TCR V-J signatures. Whether ophthalmopathy could be predicted prospectively was tested in an independent validation cohort made up of about 20 hyperthyroidism patients plus 17 patients who later progressed to ophthalmopathy. The 100 or so discovery patients were randomly split 7:3 into training and test sets. Thyroid tissue and blood T-cell repertoires from several Graves' hyperthyroidism patients were also compared in the study. After blood sampling, hyperthyroidism patients were treated with methimazole at a starting dose of 30 mg daily, and ophthalmopathy patients were treated with high-dose intravenous methylprednisolone. Libraries were constructed in a second round of multiplex PCR, after which size selection and purification were performed. Sequencing of the libraries was done on an Illumina HiSeq2000 using paired-end 100 bp reads. SOAPnuke was used to process the raw data, throwing out any read that contained adapters or uncalled bases, had a mean Phred below 15, or lacked an exact constant-primer or identifier match. COPE v1.2.5 was used to merge the high-quality paired reads, and each unique nucleotide sequence was defined as a clonotype. MiTCR v1.1 was used to align the clonotypes against IMGT TRBV, TRBD and TRBJ reference segments. The analysis included only V-J combinations with a frequency above 0.0001, which together covered around 99% of the repertoires. A TCS score was defined as the ratio of F50 (clonal expansion) to E x V (chaos), with BLOSUM62-based TCRdist applied between CDR3 peptides within each V-J. Welch's t-statistics and random forest reduced some 510 V-J features to around 14, which were used in a naive Bayes classifier (R e1071). No statistical method was used to set the sample size in advance, and investigators knew the group allocation. The paper reports TCR Vbeta CDR3 sequencing of more than 120 peripheral blood samples: 43 ophthalmopathy, under 80 hyperthyroidism and roughly 17 progressor patients.

The chain is encoded by TRBV20-1 joined to TRBJ2-1, with no D gene named confidently. This receptor was identified in a man aged 35 to 55 with Graves disease. Donor details come from another sample of the same person, matched by shared clones. This sample comprised peripheral blood mononuclear cells (PBMCs), obtained at new diagnosis, from a patient treated with antithyroid drugs. The sequenced DNA: TGCAGTGCTAGAGATAGAGACTCCTACAATGAGCAGTTCTTC. Its product reads: CSARDRDSYNEQFF.